The 20 T cell receptor beta chains below come from one sample, sequenced in a study of HIV-infected patients and healthy controls. cDNA was made from about 480 ng RNA using alpha and beta constant primers. Each of the alpha and beta chains got its own library through chain-specific third strand synthesis with indices. MiXCR was run by TCRdb on the 5' RACE reads, yielding one entry per CDR3 protein. The table has about 7,600 distinct CDR3 sequences, 10% seen once. No cell fractionation was done, so the repertoire covers all unsorted peripheral blood T cells. Material: blood, obtained before antiretroviral therapy. The receptors here all came from an adult with HIV infection.

This clonotype has a count of ten or more. The CDR3 DNA sequence: TGTGCCATCAGTGACCACAATCAGCCCCAGCATTTT. This encodes CAISDHNQPQHF. The rearrangement uses TRBV10-3 and TRBJ1-5; D is ambiguous. The CDR3 runs to 12 residues. V dropped 3 bases and J dropped 3 bases, with 3 bases sitting between them. Germline V gene data show CDR1 as ENHRY and CDR2 as SYGVKD.

The rearrangement uses TRBV28 and TRBJ1-5; D is undetermined. CDR3 length: 16 amino acids. V was pared by 4 bases and J by 0 bases, with 13 bases between. Germline assignment: CDR1 MDHEN and CDR2 SYDVKM. The CDR3 loop reads CASSSEGFYSNQPQHF. The CDR3 region has the DNA TGTGCCAGCAGTTCTGAAGGGTTTTATAGCAATCAGCCCCAGCATTTT.

This clonotype was seen repeatedly, ten times or more. The V gene is TRBV10-3, the J gene TRBJ1-6; D gene uncertain. CDR1 ENHRY and CDR2 SYGVKD come from the germline V gene. Deletions cut 3 bases from V and 11 bases from J, with 8 bases between. The CDR3 is made up of 12 amino acids. This CDR3 is CAISERDPPLHF. For the CDR3, the DNA is TGTGCCATCAGTGAACGGGATCCACCCCTCCACTTT.

This chain joins TRBV19 and TRBJ1-5; possibly TRBD1 for D (6 bases). Per the germline V gene, CDR1 is LNHDA and CDR2 is SQIVND (reference sequence). V lost 3 bases, J lost 6 bases, and 15 bases lay in between. This CDR3 has 15 residues. The CDR3 loop is CASSMVPGAVQPQHF. CDR3 bases: TGTGCCAGTAGTATGGTGCCAGGGGCTGTTCAGCCCCAGCATTTT.

In its sample, this clonotype was seen many times. CDR3 in DNA: TGTGCCAGCAGCATTCGGGACAGGGTCAATGAGCAGTTCTTC. Protein sequence: CASSIRDRVNEQFF. The V and J genes are TRBV7-8 and TRBJ2-1; TRBD1 matches at 9 bases. The J segment lost 6 bases and the V segment lost 5 bases, leaving 5 bases of the junction unmatched. CDR3 size: 14 residues. Germline V gene sequence: CDR1 SGHVS, CDR2 FQNEAQ. The complete variable domain, with remaining parts taken from reference TRBV7-8 and TRBJ2-1, reads GAGVSQSPRYKVAKRGQDVALRCDPISGHVSLFWYQQALGQGPEFLTYFQNEAQLDKSGLPSDRFFAERPEGSVSTLKIQRTQQEDSAVYLCASSIRDRVNEQFFGPGTRLTVL.

The rearrangement links TRBV4-1 to TRBJ2-3, with D possibly TRBD2 on 6 matching bases. The V end was cut by 3 bases, the J end by 14 bases, with 12 bases between. This CDR3 comprises 11 residues. Per the germline V gene, CDR1 is MGHRA and CDR2 is YSYEKL. The CDR3 here is CASSHQGGLYF. The CDR3 region has the DNA TGCGCCAGCAGCCACCAGGGAGGTTTGTATTTT.

The CDR3 coding sequence is TGTGCCAGCAACGCCCGCCGGGGGCTCCAAGAGACCCAGTACTTC. Amino acid sequence: CASNARRGLQETQYF. The chain links TRBV5-6 to TRBJ2-5; possibly TRBD1 or TRBD2 for D (6 bases each). This CDR3 region has 15 residues. Germline V gene sequence: CDR1 SGHDT, CDR2 YYEEEE. Deletions cut 6 bases from V and 1 base from J, with 16 bases between.

V is TRBV6-5 and J is TRBJ1-5; maybe TRBD1 (6 bases). Germline V gene data show CDR1 as MNHEY and CDR2 as SVGAGI. CDR3 length: 13 residues. V was shortened by 6 bases and J by 6 bases, with 12 bases between the two germline ends. The CDR3 is CASSPGASQPQHF. DNA for the CDR3: TGTGCCAGCAGCCCGGGGGCGAGTCAGCCCCAGCATTTT.

The V and J genes are TRBV5-4 and TRBJ2-5; 8 bases line up with TRBD2. Germline assignment: CDR1 SGHNT and CDR2 YYREEE (reference sequence). V was clipped by 4 bases and J by 3 bases; unmatched bases: 8. This CDR3 is 15 amino acids long. The CDR3 bases are TGTGCCAGCAGCCTCGGGGGGGGCCTGGAAGAGACCCAGTACTTC. Translation: CASSLGGGLEETQYF.

This clonotype was observed at least ten times. The V and J genes are TRBV11-2 and TRBJ2-5; D is unresolved. V lost 5 bases to trimming and J lost 4 bases, with 17 bases between them. The germline gives CDR1 SGHAT, CDR2 FQNNGV. CDR3 length: 15 residues. CDR3 bases: TGTGCCAGCAGCCAAGTCGCCCACTCTGGAGAGACCCAGTACTTC. This gives the protein CASSQVAHSGETQYF. The full variable domain, its missing parts supplied by reference TRBV11-2 and TRBJ2-5, is EAGVAQSPRYKIIEKRQSVAFWCNPISGHATLYWYQQILGQGPKLLIQFQNNGVVDDSQLPKDRFSAERLKGVDSTLKIQPAKLEDSAVYLCASSQVAHSGETQYFGPGTRLLVL.

This clonotype has a count of ten or more. This chain joins TRBV7-9 and TRBJ2-6; the D gene is possibly TRBD1 (6 bases). Looked up from germline, CDR1 is SEHNR and CDR2 is FQNEAQ (reference sequence). The CDR3 has 15 residues. The V end lost 5 bases, the J end lost 6 bases, and 14 bases lay between the germline ends. CDR3 sequence: CASSPTGLEANVLTF. The CDR3 DNA reads TGTGCCAGCAGCCCGACAGGTTTGGAGGCCAACGTCCTGACTTTC.

This clonotype appeared a few times. V is TRBV6-2 or TRBV6-3 and J is TRBJ2-7; the match to TRBD1 covers 10 bases. The germline gives CDR1 MNHEY, CDR2 SVGEGT. The CDR3 sequence is 16 residues long. J lost 2 bases, V lost 7 bases, and 11 bases had no gene match. The CDR3 sequence is CASTTPGQGFPYEQYF. The CDR3 nucleotides read TGTGCCAGCACCACCCCGGGACAGGGGTTCCCCTACGAGCAGTACTTC.

Sample share makes this clonotype medium-sized. This rearrangement joins TRBV20-1 to TRBJ2-7, with D perhaps being TRBD1 or TRBD2 (5 bases each). Germline V CDR1 and CDR2: DFQATT, SNEGSKA (reference sequence). The V and J ends lost 4 bases and 2 bases respectively, with 15 bases between them. The CDR3 length is 14 residues. The DNA for the CDR3 is TGCAGTGCTACGTATCGGGACCGGGCCTACGAGCAGTACTTC. Protein product: CSATYRDRAYEQYF.

The V call is TRBV4-1, the J call TRBJ2-3, with 7 bases lining up with TRBD1. CDR3 size: 19 residues. Trimming took 6 bases from V and 0 from J; bases not matched to a gene: 18. The germline V gene encodes CDR1 MGHRA and CDR2 YSYEKL. The CDR3 spells CASRRGGLKAQASTDTQYF. CDR3 nucleotide sequence: TGCGCCAGCAGACGAGGGGGCCTCAAGGCTCAAGCTAGCACAGATACGCAGTATTTT.

This clonotype was found many times. The chain has TRBV6-5 and TRBJ1-1; 9 bases are shared with TRBD1. With 5 bases clipped from V and 5 bases from J, the junction kept 9 bases outside the gene matches. This CDR3 region has 15 residues. Germline assignment: CDR1 MNHEY and CDR2 SVGAGI. The CDR3 DNA is TGTGCCAGCAGTCAACCGGGACAGGGAAGGACTGAAGCTTTCTTT. Amino acids: CASSQPGQGRTEAFF.

This clonotype was detected ten times or more. The chain joins TRBV7-2 to TRBJ2-1; unclear D gene. This CDR3 is 15 amino acids long. Trimming shortened V by 5 bases and J by 6 bases, and 17 bases separated the two germline ends. Germline V gives CDR1 SGHTA, CDR2 FQGNSA. CDR3 sequence: CASSPRAFKGNEQFF. In DNA, the CDR3 is TGTGCCAGCAGCCCACGAGCCTTTAAGGGCAATGAGCAGTTCTTC.

This clonotype was detected ten times or more. The V gene is TRBV13, the J gene TRBJ2-7, with D maybe TRBD2 (6 bases). The CDR3 is made up of 12 amino acids. Germline lookup yields CDR1 PRHDT and CDR2 FYEKMQ (reference sequence). Deletions cut 6 bases from V and 7 bases from J, with 13 bases between. The CDR3 bases are TGTGCCAGCAGTTCAACGGAGGGAGAGCAGTACTTC. Translation: CASSSTEGEQYF. Full variable domain (outside the CDR3, taken from reference TRBV13 and TRBJ2-7): AAGVIQSPRHLIKEKRETATLKCYPIPRHDTVYWYQQGPGQDPQFLISFYEKMQSDKGSIPDRFSAQQFSDYHSELNMSSLELGDSALYFCASSSTEGEQYFGPGTRLTVT.

This clonotype is medium-sized (0.01 to 0.1%) within its sample. The gene calls are TRBV27 and TRBJ1-5; 11 nucleotides match TRBD1. The V segment lost 2 bases and the J segment 6 bases; nucleotides outside the gene matches: 3. Germline-derived CDR1 and CDR2 are MNHEY and SMNVEV (reference sequence). The CDR3 has 15 residues. CDR3 sequence reads: CASSLDGTGGQPQHF. The CDR3 coding sequence is TGTGCCAGCAGTTTAGACGGGACAGGGGGTCAGCCCCAGCATTTT.

This clonotype occurred many times. The chain is built from TRBV7-2 and TRBJ1-6; TRBD1 agrees at 7 bases. The CDR3 spans 15 residues. V shed 2 bases, J shed 7 bases, and the junction held 5 bases outside the gene matches. Germline CDR1 SGHTA, CDR2 FQGNSA. In DNA, the CDR3 is TGTGCCAGCAGCTTAAACCCAGGGGGAAATTCACCCCTCCACTTT. It specifies CASSLNPGGNSPLHF. The variable domain in full, with the rest retrieved from reference TRBV7-2 and TRBJ1-6, is GAGVSQSPSNKVTEKGKDVELRCDPISGHTALYWYRQSLGQGLEFLIYFQGNSAPDKSGLPSDRFSAERTGGSVSTLTIQRTQQEDSAVYLCASSLNPGGNSPLHFGNGTRLTVT.

This clonotype has a count of ten or more. The rearrangement links TRBV19 to TRBJ1-5; D is undetermined. CDR1 and CDR2 (germline): LNHDA, SQIVND (reference sequence). The CDR3 covers 15 residues. V gave up 6 bases and J gave up 6 bases, with 18 bases separating them. DNA of the CDR3: TGTGCCAGTAGCCCCGGATCCTACCCGGGTCAGCCCCAGCATTTT. As protein: CASSPGSYPGQPQHF.